The 23 T cell receptor beta chains below come from one sample, sequenced in a study of CD8+CD57+ T cells in acquired aplastic anemia. The template used for profiling TCR beta VDJ and CDR3 was genomic DNA. Each CDR3 protein gets one entry after TCRdb re-called the reads with MiXCR. The sample shows about 150,000 distinct CDR3 sequences, approximately 52% of them seen only once. The sequenced patients had an expansion of CD8+CD57+ cells seen by flow cytometry. The sample consisted of sorted CD4+, CD8+, or CD8+CD57+ T cells (not recorded which) from PBMCs. The source is a human donor with aplastic anemia.

There are many counts of this clonotype. V is TRBV12-3 or TRBV12-4 and J is TRBJ1-5; TRBD1 is a possible D gene (6 bases). The CDR3 contains 14 residues. The ends were cut back, 7 bases at V and 4 bases at J, with 14 bases in the middle. This CDR3 reads CASTLRGRNQPQHF. The CDR3 DNA reads as TGTGCCAGCACCCTAAGGGGGAGGAATCAGCCCCAGCATTTT.

This clonotype was counted a single time. V and J are TRBV20-1 and TRBJ2-3, with 10 bases identical to TRBD2. With 7 bases clipped from V and 8 bases from J, the junction kept 9 bases outside the gene matches. Germline V CDR1 and CDR2: DFQATT, SNEGSKA (reference sequence). This CDR3 spans 13 amino acids. The CDR3 DNA reads as TGCAGTGGCGGGACTAGCGATCATGGTACGCAGTATTTT. Protein sequence: CSGGTSDHGTQYF.

In this sample, this clonotype turned up a few times. In DNA form, the CDR3 reads TGTGCCAGAGATCCCTTCGGAGAGACCCAGTACTTC. Translated, it gives CARDPFGETQYF. The chain has TRBV9 and TRBJ2-5; D is unclear. In germline, CDR1 is SGDLS, CDR2 YYNGEE. CDR3 length: 12 amino acids. V shed 8 bases and J shed 4 bases, with 12 bases lying between them.

This chain connects TRBV24-1 to TRBJ1-2; D is uncertain. CDR1 is KGHDR, CDR2 SFDVKD, per germline. Trimming took off 0 bases at V and 8 bases at J, with 12 bases between the two ends. The CDR3 extends over 14 amino acids. The CDR3 loop reads CATSDLTSTSGYTF. Written as DNA, the CDR3 is TGTGCCACCAGTGATTTGACATCAACGTCCGGCTACACCTTC.

This clonotype showed up just a few times. V is TRBV10-3 and J is TRBJ1-6, with D perhaps matching TRBD1 (5 bases). This CDR3 spans 13 amino acids. CDR1 and CDR2 from the germline V gene are ENHRY and SYGVKD. V gave up 3 bases and J gave up 10 bases, with 10 bases separating them. CDR3 coding DNA: TGTGCCATCAGTGAAGGGGATAGGTCACCCCTCCACTTT. Protein sequence: CAISEGDRSPLHF.

This chain joins TRBV10-3 and TRBJ2-7; TRBD2 aligns across 8 bases. Germline CDR1 and CDR2: ENHRY and SYGVKD. This CDR3 is built from 13 residues. This chain's CDR3 is CAPIGTRGSEQYF. CDR3 sequence (DNA): TGTGCTCCCATCGGGACTAGGGGGAGCGAGCAGTACTTC.

To note about this clonotype: A junction end diverges from the germline sequence, so it may reflect a read error. The V call is TRBV10-3, the J call TRBJ2-7, with a tentative D call TRBD2 (6 bases). CDR3 length equals 15 residues. CDR1 is ENHRY and CDR2 is SYGVKD in the germline V gene. CDR3 region: CASSLEGPGAYEQYF. CDR3 sequence (DNA): TGTGCCAGCAGTTTGGAGGGCCCAGGCGCCTACGAGCAGTACTTC.

In its sample, this clonotype was seen once. The chain combines TRBV7-3 with TRBJ2-1, with a weak D call TRBD2 (6 bases). The CDR3 is 14 amino acids. Trimming took off 7 bases at V and 4 bases at J, with 14 bases between the two ends. Germline V gene sequence: CDR1 SGHTA, CDR2 FQGTGA. The CDR3 DNA reads TGTGCCAGCACCCTTGGGGGGACTTACAATGAGCAGTTCTTC. Translation gives CASTLGGTYNEQFF. Full variable domain (missing parts from reference TRBV7-3 and TRBJ2-1): GAGVSQTPSNKVTEKGKYVELRCDPISGHTALYWYRQSLGQGPEFLIYFQGTGAADDSGLPNDRFFAVRPEGSVSTLKIQRTERGDSAVYLCASTLGGTYNEQFFGPGTRLTVL.

This clonotype was recorded many times. The V and J genes are TRBV13 and TRBJ2-3; D might be TRBD1 (5 bases). Germline values: CDR1 PRHDT, CDR2 FYEKMQ (reference sequence). V gave up 6 bases and J gave up 2 bases, with 12 bases separating them. The CDR3 spans 14 residues. The CDR3 protein is CASSRSDTTDTQYF. The CDR3 DNA reads as TGTGCCAGCAGTCGTTCGGACACCACAGATACGCAGTATTTT.

This clonotype was recorded many times. The rearrangement joins TRBV6-1 to TRBJ2-1, with D unresolved. V lost 6 bases and J lost 5, with 11 bases in between. The germline V gene has CDR1 MNHNS and CDR2 SASEGT. The CDR3 loop spans 13 amino acids. CDR3 nucleotide sequence: TGTGCCAGCAGCCCCACAGAAAACAATGAGCAGTTCTTC. Translated, it gives CASSPTENNEQFF.

V and J are TRBV10-3 and TRBJ2-3; the match to TRBD2 covers 8 bases. The ends lost 8 bases at V and 4 bases at J; junction bases unmatched: 8. The germline gives CDR1 ENHRY, CDR2 SYGVKD. This CDR3 has 14 residues. In DNA, the CDR3 is TGTGCCATCTCATCGGGACTAGGCCCAGATACGCAGTATTTT. This sequence encodes CAISSGLGPDTQYF.

On this clonotype: This may be a read error, as it is one base from a much larger clone. The chain has TRBV7-9 and TRBJ1-4, with TRBD1 matching 7 bases. The V segment lost 8 bases and the J segment 5 bases; nucleotides outside the gene matches: 11. The CDR3 has 15 residues. In germline, CDR1 is SEHNR, CDR2 FQNEAQ (reference sequence). CDR3 in DNA: TGTGCCAGCGGCGTATCCGGGACAGAAAATGAAAAACTGTTTTTT. It yields the protein CASGVSGTENEKLFF.

The CDR3 DNA reads TGTGCCAGCAGCTACGGACAGGGGTGGGAGACCCAGTACTTC. This sequence encodes CASSYGQGWETQYF. The V and J genes are TRBV7-8 and TRBJ2-5; 9 bases are shared with TRBD1. Germline trimming cut 4 bases from V and 5 bases from J; bases unmatched to any gene: 5. This CDR3 contains 14 residues. Germline CDR1 is SGHVS and CDR2 is FQNEAQ.

With regard to this clonotype: The conserved phenylalanine or tryptophan is not found at the CDR3 terminus, so this likely reflects a read error. This chain joins TRBV12-3 or TRBV12-4 and TRBJ1-2, with TRBD1 matching 9 bases. The CDR3 length is 12 residues. The ends lost 4 bases at V and 8 bases at J; junction bases unmatched: 2. The CDR3 loop is CASSWDREGYTS. CDR3 DNA sequence: TGTGCCAGCAGTTGGGACAGGGAAGGCTACACCTCC.

The chain has TRBV9 and TRBJ2-7; D remains unclear. Germline lookup yields CDR1 SGDLS and CDR2 YYNGEE. Trimming pared 5 bases from V and 8 bases from J, leaving 17 bases between. The CDR3 totals 13 residues. The CDR3 bases are TGTGCCAGCAGTGAAGGAGACGGTGGGCAGCAGTACTTC. Translation gives CASSEGDGGQQYF.

This rearrangement joins TRBV11-1 to TRBJ2-3; D is perhaps TRBD2 (5 bases). The CDR3 spans 16 residues. CDR1 SGHAT and CDR2 FQDESV come from the germline V gene (reference sequence). V lost 5 bases, J lost 3 bases, and 18 bases lay in between. The CDR3, as DNA: TGTGCCAGCAGCCCACAAGCGGCCAGTTTAACAGATACGCAGTATTTT. Residues: CASSPQAASLTDTQYF.

This clonotype was picked up many times. For the CDR3, the DNA is TGTGCCAGCAGTTCGACTCGGAACACTGAAGCTTTCTTT. Its protein is CASSSTRNTEAFF. The chain links TRBV12-3 or TRBV12-4 to TRBJ1-1; the D is unclear. There are 13 residues in the CDR3. The V end lost 4 bases, the J end lost 1 base, and 7 bases lay between the germline ends.

This chain uses TRBV20-1 with TRBJ2-1; a weak D match, TRBD1 (6 bases). From germline, CDR1 is DFQATT and CDR2 SNEGSKA (reference sequence). The CDR3 length is 15 residues. Trimming took 3 bases from V and 4 from J, leaving 16 bases between them. CDR3 in DNA: TGCAGTGCTAGGCCCCTGGACAGTTATTACAATGAGCAGTTCTTC. Encoded protein: CSARPLDSYYNEQFF.

To note about this clonotype: Sequence at one end of the junction differs from germline and may be a read error. V gene TRBV7-7 combines with J gene TRBJ2-7; a possible D gene is TRBD2 (6 bases). Looked up from germline, CDR1 is SSHAT and CDR2 is FNYEAQ (reference sequence). The CDR3 is made up of 15 amino acids. The CDR3 is CASSLGQGGMNEQYF. The CDR3 region has the DNA TGTGCTAGCAGCTTAGGCCAGGGAGGAATGAATGAGCAGTACTTC.

This chain connects TRBV7-6 to TRBJ1-2; D unclear. This CDR3 has 13 amino acids. Germline CDR1 and CDR2: SGHVS and FNYEAQ. Between the trimmed V and J ends, which lost 5 bases and 7 bases, there was a span of 14 bases. CDR3 sequence: CASSPADRSGYTF. CDR3 sequence (DNA): TGTGCCAGCAGCCCTGCGGACCGGTCTGGCTACACCTTC.

J is TRBJ2-5 and V is TRBV7-6; 7 nucleotides agree with TRBD1. Germline CDR1 SGHVS, CDR2 FNYEAQ. The CDR3 has 15 residues. With 5 bases clipped from V and 5 bases from J, the junction kept 11 bases outside the gene matches. The CDR3 loop reads CASSPDRDVRETQYF. The CDR3 DNA reads as TGTGCCAGCAGCCCTGACAGGGATGTTAGGGAGACCCAGTACTTC.

The rearrangement links TRBV24-1 to TRBJ2-1; D is possibly TRBD1 (6 bases). The germline V and J ends were trimmed by 6 bases and 5 bases, with 10 bases remaining between them. The CDR3 sequence is 13 residues long. Germline CDR1 and CDR2: KGHDR and SFDVKD. CDR3 in amino acids: CATSRDTDNEQFF. The CDR3 bases are TGTGCCACCAGTCGGGACACTGACAATGAGCAGTTCTTC.

This clonotype was found many times. This chain connects TRBV7-9 to TRBJ2-7; a weak D match, TRBD1 (7 bases). CDR3 size: 14 residues. Per germline, CDR1 SEHNR and CDR2 FQNEAQ (reference sequence). The V end lost 0 bases, the J end lost 7 bases, and 13 bases lay between the germline ends. In DNA, the CDR3 is TGTGCCAGCAGCTTAGCCAGGGGGGCTAGAGAGCAGTACTTC. This translates into CASSLARGAREQYF.